Listed here is a single T cell receptor (beta chain). Its specificity is not known. Some clones are missing from TCRdb's copy, which holds only in-frame ones; the method was immunoSEQ multiplex PCR. The sample carries 50,000 or so clones, over 75% recorded once. V gave up 8 bases and J gave up 5 bases, with 13 bases separating them. The CDR3 has 12 residues. The V gene's germline CDR1 is MGHDK and CDR2 SYGVNS. This specimen comes from a study of radiotherapy plus CTLA-4 blockade in lung cancer. Overall study: Of the patients, 15% to 20% showed objective responses and about 30% attained disease control.

Study-wide results and limits: An expansion of tumor-derived TCR clones occurred in blood after radiotherapy plus ipilimumab. Reportedly, early blood T cell clone dynamics best predicted response, with interferon-beta.

Focal radiation plus CTLA-4 blockade with ipilimumab was administered to patients who had chemo-refractory metastatic non-small-cell lung cancer. V is TRBV25-1 and J is TRBJ2-7; D is possibly TRBD1 (5 bases). Material: peripheral blood, obtained from a patient treated with radiotherapy plus ipilimumab. This receptor was obtained from a human donor with non-small cell lung cancer whose response to radiotherapy plus ipilimumab could not be evaluated. The CDR3 loop reads CASDSSSHEQYF. The CDR3 region has the DNA TGTGCCAGCGACAGTTCCTCTCACGAGCAGTACTTC.